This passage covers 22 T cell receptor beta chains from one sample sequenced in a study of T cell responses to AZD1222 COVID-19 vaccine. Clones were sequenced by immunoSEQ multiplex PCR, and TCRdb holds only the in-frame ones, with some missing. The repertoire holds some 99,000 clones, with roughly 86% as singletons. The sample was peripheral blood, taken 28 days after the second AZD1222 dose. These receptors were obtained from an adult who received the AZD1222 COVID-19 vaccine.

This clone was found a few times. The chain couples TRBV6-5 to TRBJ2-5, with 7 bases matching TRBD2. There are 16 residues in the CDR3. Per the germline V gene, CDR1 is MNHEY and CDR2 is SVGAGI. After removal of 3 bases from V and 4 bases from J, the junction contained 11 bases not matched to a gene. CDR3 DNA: TGTGCCAGCAGTTATGTTTCGGCGGGAGAGGCAGAGACCCAGTACTTC. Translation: CASSYVSAGEAETQYF.

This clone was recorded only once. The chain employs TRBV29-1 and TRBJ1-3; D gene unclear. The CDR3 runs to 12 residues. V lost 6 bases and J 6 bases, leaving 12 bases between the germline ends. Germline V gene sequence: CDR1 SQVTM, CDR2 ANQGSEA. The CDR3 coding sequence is TGCAGCGTAGGTGTAACGGAAAACACCATATATTTT. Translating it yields CSVGVTENTIYF. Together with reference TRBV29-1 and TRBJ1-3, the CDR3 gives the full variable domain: SAVISQKPSRDICQRGTSLTIQCQVDSQVTMMFWYRQQPGQSLTLIATANQGSEATYESGFVIDKFPISRPNLTFSTLTVSNMSPEDSSIYLCSVGVTENTIYFGEGSWLTVV.

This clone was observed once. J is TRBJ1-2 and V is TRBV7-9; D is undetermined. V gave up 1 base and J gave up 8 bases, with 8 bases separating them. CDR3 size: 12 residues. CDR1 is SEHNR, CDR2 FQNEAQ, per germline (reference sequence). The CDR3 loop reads CASSLEGHGYTF. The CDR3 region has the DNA TGTGCCAGCAGCTTAGAAGGGCACGGCTACACCTTC.

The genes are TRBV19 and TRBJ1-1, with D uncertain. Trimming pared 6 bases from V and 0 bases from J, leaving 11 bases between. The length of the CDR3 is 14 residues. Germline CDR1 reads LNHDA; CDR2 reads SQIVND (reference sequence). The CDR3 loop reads CASSPDGMNTEAFF. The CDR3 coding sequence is TGTGCCAGTAGCCCGGACGGCATGAACACTGAAGCTTTCTTT. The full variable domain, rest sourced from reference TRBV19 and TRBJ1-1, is DGGITQSPKYLFRKEGQNVTLSCEQNLNHDAMYWYRQDPGQGLRLIYYSQIVNDFQKGDIAEGYSVSREKKESFPLTVTSAQKNPTAFYLCASSPDGMNTEAFFGQGTRLTVV.

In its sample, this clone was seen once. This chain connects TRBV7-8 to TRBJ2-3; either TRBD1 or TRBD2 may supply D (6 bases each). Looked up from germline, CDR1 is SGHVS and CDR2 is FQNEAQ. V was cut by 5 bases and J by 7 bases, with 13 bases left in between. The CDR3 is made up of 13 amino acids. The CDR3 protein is CASSAGGGYTQYF. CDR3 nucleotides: TGTGCCAGCAGCGCCGGAGGGGGATATACGCAGTATTTT.

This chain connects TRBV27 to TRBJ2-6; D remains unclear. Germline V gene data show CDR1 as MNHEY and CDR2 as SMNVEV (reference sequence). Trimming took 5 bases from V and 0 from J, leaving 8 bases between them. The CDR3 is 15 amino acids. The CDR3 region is CASSAQFSGANVLTF. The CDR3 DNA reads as TGTGCCAGCAGTGCACAGTTCTCTGGGGCCAACGTCCTGACTTTC.

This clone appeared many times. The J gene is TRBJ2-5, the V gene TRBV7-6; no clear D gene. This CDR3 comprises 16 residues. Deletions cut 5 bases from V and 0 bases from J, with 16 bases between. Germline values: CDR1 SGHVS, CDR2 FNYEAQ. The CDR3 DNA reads TGTGCCAGCAGCCCCCAGACGGGCGCGTACCAAGAGACCCAGTACTTC. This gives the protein CASSPQTGAYQETQYF.

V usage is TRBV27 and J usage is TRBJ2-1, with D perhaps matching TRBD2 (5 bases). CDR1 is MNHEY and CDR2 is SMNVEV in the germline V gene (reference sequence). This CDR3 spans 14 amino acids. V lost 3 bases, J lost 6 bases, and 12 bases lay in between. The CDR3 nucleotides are TGTGCCAGCAGTTTCCGAGGGAGTCTCAATGAGCAGTTCTTC. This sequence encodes CASSFRGSLNEQFF.

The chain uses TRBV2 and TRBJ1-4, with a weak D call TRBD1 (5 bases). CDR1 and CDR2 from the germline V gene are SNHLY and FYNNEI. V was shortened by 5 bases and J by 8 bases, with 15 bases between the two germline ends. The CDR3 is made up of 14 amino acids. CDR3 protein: CASSTLAGGEKLFF. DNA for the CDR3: TGTGCCAGCAGTACCCTTGCGGGGGGAGAAAAACTGTTTTTT.

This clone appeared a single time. CDR3 DNA sequence: TGCGCCAGCAGCCCCCGCTATTGGGAGGCGGGAGAGGTAAATGAGCAGTTCTTC. This encodes CASSPRYWEAGEVNEQFF. The J gene is TRBJ2-1, the V gene TRBV5-1, with 7 bases that match TRBD2. The CDR3 consists of 18 residues. V dropped 4 bases and J dropped 7; count of bases not matched to a gene: 20. Germline loops: CDR1 SGHRS, CDR2 YFSETQ.

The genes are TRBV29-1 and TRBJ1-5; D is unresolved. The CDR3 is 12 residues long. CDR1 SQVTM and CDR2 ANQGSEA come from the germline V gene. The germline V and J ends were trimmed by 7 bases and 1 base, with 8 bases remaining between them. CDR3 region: CSESVSNQPQHF. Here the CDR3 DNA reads TGCAGCGAGTCAGTCAGCAATCAGCCCCAGCATTTT.

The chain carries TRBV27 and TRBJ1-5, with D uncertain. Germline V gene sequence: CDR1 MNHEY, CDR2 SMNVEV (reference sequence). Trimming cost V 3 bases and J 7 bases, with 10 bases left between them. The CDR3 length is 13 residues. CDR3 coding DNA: TGTGCCAGCAGTTTCGTGGGCAGGCAGCCCCAGCATTTT. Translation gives CASSFVGRQPQHF.

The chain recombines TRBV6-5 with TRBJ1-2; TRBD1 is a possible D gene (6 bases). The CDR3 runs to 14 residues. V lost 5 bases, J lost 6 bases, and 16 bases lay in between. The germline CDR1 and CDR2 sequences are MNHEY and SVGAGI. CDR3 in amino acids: CASSTMGGAHGYTF. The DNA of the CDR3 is TGTGCCAGCAGTACCATGGGGGGGGCCCATGGCTACACCTTC.

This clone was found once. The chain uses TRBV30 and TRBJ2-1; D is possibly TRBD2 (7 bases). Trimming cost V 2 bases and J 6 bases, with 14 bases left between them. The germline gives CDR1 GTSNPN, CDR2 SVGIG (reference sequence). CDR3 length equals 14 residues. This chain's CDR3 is CAWSKQGGGNEQFF. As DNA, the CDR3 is TGTGCCTGGAGTAAACAGGGAGGGGGCAATGAGCAGTTCTTC.

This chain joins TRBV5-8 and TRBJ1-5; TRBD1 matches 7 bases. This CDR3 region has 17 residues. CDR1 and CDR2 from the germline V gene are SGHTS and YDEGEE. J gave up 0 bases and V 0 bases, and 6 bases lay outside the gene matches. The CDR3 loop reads CASSLATGAVSNQPQHF. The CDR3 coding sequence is TGTGCCAGCAGCTTGGCCACAGGGGCGGTTAGCAATCAGCCCCAGCATTTT.

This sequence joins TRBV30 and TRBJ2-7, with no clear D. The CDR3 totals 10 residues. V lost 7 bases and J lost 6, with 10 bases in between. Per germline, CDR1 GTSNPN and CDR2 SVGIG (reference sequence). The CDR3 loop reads CALSAIEQYF. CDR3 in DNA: TGTGCCTTGTCCGCCATCGAGCAGTACTTC. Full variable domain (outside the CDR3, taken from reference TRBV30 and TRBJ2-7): SQTIHQWPATLVQPVGSPLSLECTVEGTSNPNLYWYRQAAGRGLQLLFYSVGIGQISSEVPQNLSASRPQDRQFILSSKKLLLSDSGFYLCALSAIEQYFGPGTRLTVT.

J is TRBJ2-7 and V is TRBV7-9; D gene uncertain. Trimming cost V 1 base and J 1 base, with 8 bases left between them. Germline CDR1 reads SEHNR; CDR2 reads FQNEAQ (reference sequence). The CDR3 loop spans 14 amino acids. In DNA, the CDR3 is TGTGCCAGCAGCTTAGGACTCAATTCCTACGAGCAGTACTTC. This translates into CASSLGLNSYEQYF.

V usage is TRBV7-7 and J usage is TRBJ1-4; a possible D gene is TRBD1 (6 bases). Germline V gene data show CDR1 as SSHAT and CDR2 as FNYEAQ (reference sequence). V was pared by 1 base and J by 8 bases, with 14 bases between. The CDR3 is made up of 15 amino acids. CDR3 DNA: TGTGCCAGCAGCTTAGGGAACGCGGGGGGCGAAAAACTGTTTTTT. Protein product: CASSLGNAGGEKLFF. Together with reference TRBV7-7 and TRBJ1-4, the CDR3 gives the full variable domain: GAGVSQSPRYKVTKRGQDVTLRCDPISSHATLYWYQQALGQGPEFLTYFNYEAQPDKSGLPSDRFSAERPEGSISTLTIQRTEQRDSAMYRCASSLGNAGGEKLFFGSGTQLSVL.

The CDR3 DNA reads TGTGCCAGCAGTGGGACTAGCGGGAGGGGAGACGATGAGCAGTTCTTC. It encodes CASSGTSGRGDDEQFF. The V call is TRBV6-1, the J call TRBJ2-1; TRBD2 matches 15 bases. The CDR3 runs 16 residues. The trim removed 4 bases at V and 8 bases at J, leaving 6 bases unmatched. Germline assignment: CDR1 MNHNS and CDR2 SASEGT.

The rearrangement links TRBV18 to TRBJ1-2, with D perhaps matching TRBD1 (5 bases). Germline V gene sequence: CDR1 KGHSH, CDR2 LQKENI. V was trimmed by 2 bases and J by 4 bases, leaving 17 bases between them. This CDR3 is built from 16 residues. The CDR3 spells CASSPDLRQGGYGYTF. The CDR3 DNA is TGTGCCAGCTCACCAGACCTCCGGCAGGGTGGCTATGGCTACACCTTC.

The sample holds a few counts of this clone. The CDR3 DNA reads as TGTGCCTGGAGGGCAGGCTACTCTGGAAACACCATATATTTT. Translated, it gives CAWRAGYSGNTIYF. V is TRBV30 and J is TRBJ1-3; D is undetermined. Trimming shortened V by 3 bases and J by 0 bases, and 9 bases separated the two germline ends. Germline V gene lookup returns CDR1 GTSNPN and CDR2 SVGIG (reference sequence). This CDR3 spans 14 amino acids.

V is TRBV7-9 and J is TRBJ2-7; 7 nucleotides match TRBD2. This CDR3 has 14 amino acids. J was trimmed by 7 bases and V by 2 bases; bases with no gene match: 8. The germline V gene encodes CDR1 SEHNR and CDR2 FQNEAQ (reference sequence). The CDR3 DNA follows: TGTGCCAGCAGCTTAAGAGCGCACGGGGGGGAGCAGTACTTC. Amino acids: CASSLRAHGGEQYF.